The 29 T cell receptor beta chains presented below share a single source sample, sequenced in a study of beta chain features in type 1 diabetes. The entirety of the isolated RNA underwent reverse transcription, so expressed TCRB transcripts were sequenced. This table comes from immunoSEQ multiplex PCR, and its TCRdb copy is limited to in-frame clones, with some not included. The data hold 350,000 to 400,000 clones, with about 15% observed a single time. The sample consisted of naive CD4+ T cells from blood. Receptors were obtained from a woman younger than 35 in good health.

This clone was observed a handful of times. The chain joins TRBV18 to TRBJ2-1, with TRBD1 matching 9 bases. The CDR3 contains 15 residues. J gave up 6 bases and V 3 bases, and 6 bases lay outside the gene matches. Per the germline V gene, CDR1 is KGHSH and CDR2 is LQKENI. The DNA for the CDR3 is TGTGCCAGCTCACCGGGACAGGGTTACGGCAATGAGCAGTTCTTC. Translated: CASSPGQGYGNEQFF.

This clone showed up just a few times. V and J are TRBV15 and TRBJ2-3, with unresolved D. The V end lost 0 bases, the J end lost 0 bases, and 7 bases lay between the germline ends. The CDR3 runs to 15 residues. Per the germline V gene, CDR1 is LNHNV and CDR2 is YYDKDF (reference sequence). CDR3 nucleotide sequence: TGTGCCACCAGCAGAGAGGGCACTAGCACAGATACGCAGTATTTT. As protein: CATSREGTSTDTQYF.

This chain connects TRBV7-8 to TRBJ2-1; 11 nucleotides align to TRBD2. Germline CDR1 reads SGHVS; CDR2 reads FQNEAQ. Losses at the gene ends were 5 bases for V and 4 bases for J; bases not matched to a gene: 4. The CDR3 covers 15 residues. In DNA, the CDR3 is TGTGCCAGCAGCCCAGGGACTAGCGGTTACAATGAGCAGTTCTTC. This gives the protein CASSPGTSGYNEQFF.

This chain uses TRBV19 with TRBJ2-7; possibly TRBD2 for D (6 bases). This CDR3 is built from 15 residues. Looked up from germline, CDR1 is LNHDA and CDR2 is SQIVND (reference sequence). V was clipped by 2 bases and J by 6 bases, with 17 bases between them. The CDR3 sequence is CASSISPGAVGEQYF. Here the CDR3 DNA reads TGTGCCAGTAGTATAAGCCCGGGAGCGGTCGGCGAGCAGTACTTC. Using reference TRBV19 and TRBJ2-7 for the parts outside the CDR3, the full variable domain is DGGITQSPKYLFRKEGQNVTLSCEQNLNHDAMYWYRQDPGQGLRLIYYSQIVNDFQKGDIAEGYSVSREKKESFPLTVTSAQKNPTAFYLCASSISPGAVGEQYFGPGTRLTVT.

This chain connects TRBV25-1 to TRBJ2-7; no reliable D call. V was shortened by 8 bases and J by 0 bases, with 8 bases between the two germline ends. The CDR3 has 12 amino acids. CDR1 is MGHDK, CDR2 SYGVNS, per germline. The CDR3 DNA sequence: TGTGCCAGCTCGAGTAACTCCTACGAGCAGTACTTC. Its translation is CASSSNSYEQYF.

This clone was recorded a few times. The chain carries TRBV2 and TRBJ1-2; D perhaps matches TRBD1 (5 bases). V lost 4 bases, J lost 2 bases, and 8 bases lay in between. CDR1 and CDR2 from the germline V gene are SNHLY and FYNNEI. The CDR3 loop spans 13 amino acids. The CDR3 protein is CASSGQLNYGYTF. In DNA form, the CDR3 reads TGTGCCAGCAGTGGACAGCTCAACTATGGCTACACCTTC.

This clone was found a few times. The rearrangement links TRBV30 to TRBJ2-5, with D uncertain. This CDR3 is 11 amino acids long. The V gene lost 5 bases and the J gene lost 1 base, with 5 bases spanning the gap. Germline CDR1 GTSNPN, CDR2 SVGIG (reference sequence). CDR3 loop: CAWASQETQYF. The CDR3 coding sequence is TGTGCCTGGGCCAGCCAAGAGACCCAGTACTTC.

The J gene is TRBJ2-1, the V gene TRBV4-1; TRBD2 is a possible D gene (6 bases). Germline CDR1 and CDR2: MGHRA and YSYEKL. The CDR3 has 16 amino acids. V gave up 4 bases and J gave up 0 bases, with 13 bases separating them. The CDR3 here is CASSLGTFGSYNEQFF. The DNA of the CDR3 is TGCGCCAGCAGCCTAGGGACTTTCGGCTCCTACAATGAGCAGTTCTTC.

This chain joins TRBV14 and TRBJ2-3, with a tentative D call TRBD1 (6 bases). CDR3 length: 15 residues. Trimming shortened V by 1 base and J by 3 bases, and 11 bases separated the two germline ends. Germline assignment: CDR1 SGHDN and CDR2 FVKESK. CDR3 amino acids: CASSQATGSTDTQYF. For the CDR3, the DNA is TGTGCCAGCAGCCAAGCAACAGGGAGTACAGATACGCAGTATTTT.

V usage is TRBV11-2 and J usage is TRBJ1-2, with D possibly TRBD1 on 5 matching bases. V was trimmed by 1 base and J by 3 bases, leaving 12 bases between them. This CDR3 contains 15 residues. Germline CDR1 SGHAT, CDR2 FQNNGV. This CDR3 reads CASSLAAGPYYGYTF. The CDR3 nucleotides read TGTGCCAGCAGCTTAGCGGCAGGGCCCTACTATGGCTACACCTTC.

There are a few counts of this clone. V usage is TRBV7-2 and J usage is TRBJ2-3; D not certain. The CDR3 runs 13 residues. Germline V CDR1 and CDR2: SGHTA, FQGNSA. With 5 bases removed from V and 5 bases from J, the gap between germline ends came to 11 bases. In DNA form, the CDR3 reads TGTGCCAGCAGCCCCCGGGTACAAGATACGCAGTATTTT. Residues: CASSPRVQDTQYF. The whole variable domain, remainder taken from reference TRBV7-2 and TRBJ2-3, is GAGVSQSPSNKVTEKGKDVELRCDPISGHTALYWYRQSLGQGLEFLIYFQGNSAPDKSGLPSDRFSAERTGGSVSTLTIQRTQQEDSAVYLCASSPRVQDTQYFGPGTRLTVL.

This clone was observed a few times. The chain employs TRBV14 and TRBJ2-1, with 7 bases fitting TRBD1. The germline gives CDR1 SGHDN, CDR2 FVKESK. CDR3 length: 16 residues. The V segment lost 0 bases and the J segment 1 base; nucleotides outside the gene matches: 3. CDR3 coding DNA: TGTGCCAGCAGCCAAGATTTGGGACAGTCCTACAATGAGCAGTTCTTC. Its protein is CASSQDLGQSYNEQFF. Combining the CDR3 with reference TRBV14 and TRBJ2-1 gives the whole variable domain EAGVTQFPSHSVIEKGQTVTLRCDPISGHDNLYWYRRVMGKEIKFLLHFVKESKQDESGMPNNRFLAERTGGTYSTLKVQPAELEDSGVYFCASSQDLGQSYNEQFFGPGTRLTVL.

In its sample, this clone was seen a few times. The chain is built from TRBV30 and TRBJ1-3; a weak D match, TRBD1 (6 bases). V was shortened by 0 bases and J by 0 bases, with 9 bases between the two germline ends. From germline, CDR1 is GTSNPN and CDR2 SVGIG (reference sequence). CDR3 length: 15 residues. Here the CDR3 DNA reads TGTGCCTGGAGTGTAATAGGGGGCTCTGGAAACACCATATATTTT. This sequence encodes CAWSVIGGSGNTIYF.

The chain employs TRBV28 and TRBJ1-2; 10 bases match TRBD1. Looked up from germline, CDR1 is MDHEN and CDR2 is SYDVKM. This CDR3 is built from 14 residues. J was trimmed by 6 bases and V by 4 bases; bases with no gene match: 5. The CDR3 protein is CASSSGQGTDGYTF. CDR3 in DNA: TGTGCCAGCAGTTCGGGACAGGGGACAGATGGCTACACCTTC.

The rearrangement uses TRBV6-5 and TRBJ2-7, with 7 bases lining up with TRBD2. CDR3 length equals 16 residues. Trimming removed 0 bases from V and 4 bases from J; junction bases left unmatched: 9. Germline CDR1 reads MNHEY; CDR2 reads SVGAGI. For the CDR3, the DNA is TGTGCCAGCAGTTACTCGACTAGCTCCAATCTTTACGAGCAGTACTTC. It yields the protein CASSYSTSSNLYEQYF.

The chain combines TRBV6-5 with TRBJ2-1, with 10 bases aligning to TRBD2. With V trimmed by 5 bases and J by 4 bases, 5 bases remained unmatched. The CDR3 runs to 15 residues. Germline loops: CDR1 MNHEY, CDR2 SVGAGI. The CDR3 spells CASSLAGALYNEQFF. CDR3 nucleotides: TGTGCCAGCAGTCTAGCGGGAGCGCTATACAATGAGCAGTTCTTC.

The chain employs TRBV7-6 and TRBJ2-7, with D possibly being TRBD2 (6 bases). This CDR3 is built from 16 residues. CDR1 and CDR2 (germline): SGHVS, FNYEAQ. Trimming shortened V by 5 bases and J by 2 bases, and 19 bases separated the two germline ends. The DNA for the CDR3 is TGTGCCAGCAGCCCGGGGGTAGGTAGCGGTGCCTACGAGCAGTACTTC. Its translation is CASSPGVGSGAYEQYF.

The chain recombines TRBV4-3 with TRBJ2-5; 10 positions match TRBD2. Trimming removed 4 bases from V and 2 bases from J; junction bases left unmatched: 16. The CDR3 length is 19 residues. Germline CDR1 reads LGHNA; CDR2 reads YSLEER. The CDR3 DNA reads TGCGCCAGCAGCCTTCGAGGGGGAACTAGCGGGAACGTACAAGAGACCCAGTACTTC. Residues: CASSLRGGTSGNVQETQYF.

This clone was observed a few times. The chain joins TRBV9 to TRBJ2-7; D possibly corresponds to TRBD1 (6 bases). Germline CDR1 is SGDLS and CDR2 is YYNGEE. CDR3 length: 14 residues. V lost 3 bases to trimming and J lost 2 bases, with 12 bases between them. DNA of the CDR3: TGTGCCAGCAGCGGACTCAGGGGTACCTACGAGCAGTACTTC. This encodes CASSGLRGTYEQYF.

This clone was seen only a few times. The chain joins TRBV5-4 to TRBJ2-7, with 10 bases lining up with TRBD2. The V gene end was trimmed by 5 bases and the J gene end by 2 bases; junction bases not matched to a gene: 4. Per the germline V gene, CDR1 is SGHNT and CDR2 is YYREEE (reference sequence). This CDR3 has 14 amino acids. The CDR3 region has the DNA TGTGCCAGCAGTCCCCTAGCGGGAGCCTACGAGCAGTACTTC. Its translation is CASSPLAGAYEQYF.

The chain uses TRBV19 and TRBJ2-7; D perhaps matches TRBD2 (5 bases). The CDR3 has 14 residues. V shed 7 bases and J shed 0 bases, with 13 bases lying between them. Germline CDR1 is LNHDA and CDR2 is SQIVND (reference sequence). This CDR3 reads CASTSVGSSYEQYF. CDR3 sequence (DNA): TGTGCCAGTACCTCAGTGGGGAGCTCCTACGAGCAGTACTTC.

A few counts support this clone. The CDR3 region has the DNA TGTGCCAGCAGCTTAACAGGGTTCCTCTACGAGCAGTACTTC. As protein: CASSLTGFLYEQYF. V usage is TRBV11-2 and J usage is TRBJ2-7; a possible D gene is TRBD1 (6 bases). The V end was cut by 2 bases, the J end by 3 bases, with 11 bases between. In germline, CDR1 is SGHAT, CDR2 FQNNGV. This CDR3 contains 14 residues.

As concerns this clone: The sample has other DNA sequences that encode this CDR3 too. The V gene is TRBV2, the J gene TRBJ2-7, with 8 bases fitting TRBD1. The CDR3 runs 12 residues. Germline-derived CDR1 and CDR2 are SNHLY and FYNNEI. The V gene end was trimmed by 6 bases and the J gene end by 4 bases; junction bases not matched to a gene: 2. DNA of the CDR3: TGTGCCAGCAGCCGACAGGGGTACGAGCAGTACTTC. Amino acids: CASSRQGYEQYF.

This clone was detected only a few times. The chain links TRBV4-1 to TRBJ2-4; D not resolved. V lost 0 bases to trimming and J lost 5 bases, with 14 bases between them. Germline CDR1 MGHRA, CDR2 YSYEKL. The CDR3 covers 16 residues. This CDR3 reads CASSQDSARSQNIQYF. For the CDR3, the DNA is TGCGCCAGCAGCCAAGACTCCGCTAGAAGTCAAAACATTCAGTACTTC.

The chain carries TRBV30 and TRBJ1-2, with a tentative D call TRBD1 (5 bases). Looked up from germline, CDR1 is GTSNPN and CDR2 is SVGIG (reference sequence). Trimming cost V 4 bases and J 0 bases, with 15 bases left between them. The CDR3 covers 15 residues. CDR3 region: CAWTPGDSPNYGYTF. CDR3 DNA sequence: TGTGCCTGGACCCCCGGAGACAGCCCTAACTATGGCTACACCTTC.

This clone was observed a handful of times. V is TRBV4-2 and J is TRBJ2-3; 11 positions agree with TRBD2. The V gene end was trimmed by 3 bases and the J gene end by 4 bases; junction bases not matched to a gene: 6. The CDR3 is made up of 16 amino acids. The germline V gene has CDR1 LGHNA and CDR2 YNFKEQ. CDR3 bases: TGTGCCAGCAGCCAGGTAGCGGGAGGGCGGGCAGATACGCAGTATTTT. This gives the protein CASSQVAGGRADTQYF.

The J gene is TRBJ1-2, the V gene TRBV28; 9 bases agree with TRBD1. This CDR3 is 11 amino acids long. Germline V gene sequence: CDR1 MDHEN, CDR2 SYDVKM. The junction had 1 base not matched to a gene; V was cut back by 8 bases and J by 6 bases. In DNA form, the CDR3 reads TGTGCCAGCTGGACAGGGGATGGCTACACCTTC. Amino acid sequence: CASWTGDGYTF.

This clone was counted only a few times. This rearrangement joins TRBV28 to TRBJ2-7; 8 nucleotides line up with TRBD1. Trimming took 4 bases from V and 2 from J; bases not matched to a gene: 10. Germline-derived CDR1 and CDR2 are MDHEN and SYDVKM. This CDR3 comprises 16 residues. The CDR3 sequence: CASSSPGDRSTYEQYF. Here the CDR3 DNA reads TGTGCCAGCAGTTCCCCCGGGGACAGGAGCACCTACGAGCAGTACTTC.

This clone was counted between two and nine times. The chain employs TRBV28 and TRBJ2-7, with a weak D call TRBD2 (6 bases). Germline V gene lookup returns CDR1 MDHEN and CDR2 SYDVKM. The CDR3 has 16 residues. V was clipped by 5 bases and J by 1 base, with 18 bases between them. The CDR3 DNA sequence: TGTGCCAGCAGTGAAGGGGACTCCGGCAAATCCTACGAGCAGTACTTC. It is translated as CASSEGDSGKSYEQYF.